This is a list of T cell receptor beta chains from one sample in a study of OX40 agonist ivuxolimab in advanced cancers. Sequencing was performed with immunoSEQ multiplex PCR; in TCRdb, only in-frame clones are kept and a portion is missing. There are about 42,000 clones in the sample; about 81% occur only once, and about 2.5% lies in the top ten. The sequences come from CD4+ or CD8+ T cells sorted from blood, collected in a trial of the OX40 agonist ivuxolimab. The receptors were gathered from an adult with an advanced solid tumor such as melanoma, head and neck, liver or kidney cancer. Both conserved end residues are part of each CDR3. Fields, in order: V gene, CDR3 protein.

V: TRBV5-6
CDR3: CASSLTIRGYGYTF

V: TRBV2
CDR3: CASSATGKNTEAFF

V: TRBV29-1
CDR3: CSVAPPSDEQFF

V: TRBV2
CDR3: CARSGGYTF

V: TRBV5-1
CDR3: CASSPGGGSETQYF

V: TRBV7-3
CDR3: CASSVQGPDTEAFF

V: TRBV7-9
CDR3: CASSLTGVETQYF

V: TRBV7-8
CDR3: CASSFMGQGGTEAFF

V: TRBV30
CDR3: CAWSENGEAFF

V: TRBV7-8
CDR3: CASSLQWANNEQFF

V: TRBV7-8
CDR3: CASSREPRANEKLFF

V: TRBV4-2
CDR3: CASSQDDNNSGNTIYF

V: TRBV5-1
CDR3: CASKISGTSGTLEQFF

V: TRBV19
CDR3: CASSQAANYGYTF

V: TRBV15
CDR3: CATSRGDGVSPLHF

V: TRBV27
CDR3: CASSLESPTISNQPQHF